This T cell receptor (beta chain) was sequenced during a study of shared clonotypes between healthy human individuals. The data were produced by immunoSEQ multiplex PCR, yet TCRdb's version contains in-frame clones alone and is incomplete. The top ten clones hold about 1.5% of a sample with 950,000 to 1,100,000 clones, about 74% of them seen once. The germline V gene has CDR1 MNHNY and CDR2 SVGAGI (reference sequence). This CDR3 comprises 13 residues. Deletions cut 6 bases from V and 1 base from J, with 10 bases between. The receptor was derived from a man aged 18 to 30 in good health. Sample: memory CD4+ T cells sorted from blood. Noted subset: CD45RA-negative fraction. J is TRBJ2-7 and V is TRBV6-6; D is possibly TRBD1 (5 bases). The CDR3 nucleotides read TGTGCCAGCAGGGAAACAGGTTCCTACGAGCAGTACTTC. Amino acid sequence: CASRETGSYEQYF.